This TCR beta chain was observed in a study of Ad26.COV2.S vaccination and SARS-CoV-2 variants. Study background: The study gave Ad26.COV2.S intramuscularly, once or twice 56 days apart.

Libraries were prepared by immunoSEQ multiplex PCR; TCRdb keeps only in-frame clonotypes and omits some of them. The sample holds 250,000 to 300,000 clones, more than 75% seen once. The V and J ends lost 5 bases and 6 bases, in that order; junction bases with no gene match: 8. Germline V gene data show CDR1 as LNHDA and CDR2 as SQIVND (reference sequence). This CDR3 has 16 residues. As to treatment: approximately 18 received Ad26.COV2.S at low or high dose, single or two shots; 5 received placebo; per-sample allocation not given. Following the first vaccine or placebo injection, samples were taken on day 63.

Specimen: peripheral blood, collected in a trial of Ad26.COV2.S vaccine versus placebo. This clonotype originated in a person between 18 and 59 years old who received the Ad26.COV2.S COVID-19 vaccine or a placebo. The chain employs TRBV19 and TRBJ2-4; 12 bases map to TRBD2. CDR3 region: CASSRTSGVAGNIQYF. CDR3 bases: TGTGCCAGTAGTCGGACTAGCGGGGTGGCCGGAAACATTCAGTACTTC.